This TCR beta chain is drawn from a study of Tregs in tolerant kidney transplant recipients. The V end lost 4 bases, the J end lost 0 bases, and 10 bases lay between the germline ends. Per the germline V gene, CDR1 is SGHVS and CDR2 is FQNEAQ. The CDR3 has 14 amino acids. The method was immunoSEQ multiplex PCR; TCRdb's version includes in-frame clones alone and lacks a portion of them. Seen here are about 77,000 clones, approximately 98% observed once, and the top ten hold around 0.51%. The J gene is TRBJ2-7, the V gene TRBV7-8; a weak D match, TRBD1 (6 bases). The specimen was CD4+ T cells from blood, collected before the transplant. This receptor was obtained from a human donor who received a combined kidney and bone marrow transplant. The CDR3 nucleotides are TGTGCCAGCAGCTGGACAGCGAGCTCCTACGAGCAGTACTTC. This encodes CASSWTASSYEQYF.